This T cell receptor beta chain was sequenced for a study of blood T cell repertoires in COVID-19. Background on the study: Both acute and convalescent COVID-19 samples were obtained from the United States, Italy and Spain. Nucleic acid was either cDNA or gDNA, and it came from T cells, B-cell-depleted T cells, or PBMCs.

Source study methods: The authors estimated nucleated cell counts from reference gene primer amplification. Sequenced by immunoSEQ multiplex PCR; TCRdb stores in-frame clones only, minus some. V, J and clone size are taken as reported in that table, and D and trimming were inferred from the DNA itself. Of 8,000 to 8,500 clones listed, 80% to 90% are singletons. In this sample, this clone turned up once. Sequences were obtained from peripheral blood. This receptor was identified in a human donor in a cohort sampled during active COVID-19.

In nucleotides, the CDR3 is TGTGCCAGCAGCTTAGCGGCGGGGGCCTACAATGAGCAGTTCTTC. Translated: CASSLAAGAYNEQFF. V usage is TRBV7-8 and J usage is TRBJ2-1, with 7 bases that match TRBD2. CDR1 is SGHVS, CDR2 FQNEAQ, per germline. The V and J ends lost 0 bases and 2 bases, in that order; junction bases with no gene match: 1. The CDR3 has 15 amino acids.